A single T cell receptor (beta chain) is shown here with its context. Its target is not known. Trimming cost V 8 bases and J 7 bases; bases outside gene matches: 3. CDR3 length equals 13 residues. Germline-derived CDR1 and CDR2 are MDHEN and SYDVKM. This was a survey-level run. TCRdb's table, derived via immunoSEQ multiplex PCR, lists solely in-frame clones and lacks some. The sample records 65,000 or so clones, less than 90% being singletons. The data were obtained in a study of pediatric ulcerative colitis. Notes on the study in general: Compared with controls, ulcerative colitis showed greater blood-rectum clone sharing. A couple of rectal CDR3 clonotypes occurred in all ulcerative colitis patients. Total lymphocyte DNA, not sorted subsets, was the template.

Sequenced input: blood. This receptor was obtained from a boy younger than 18 with severe ulcerative colitis. This sequence joins TRBV28 and TRBJ2-1; TRBD2 matches 12 bases. The CDR3 DNA is TGTGCCAGCCTAGCGGGAGGGTCAAATGAGCAGTTCTTC. Protein: CASLAGGSNEQFF.